A single sample is the source of the 29 T cell receptor beta chains below, sequenced in a study of T cell changes during pregnancy in multiple sclerosis. The repertoire was sequenced with immunoSEQ multiplex PCR; TCRdb's copy has only in-frame clones and lacks some. The sample contains around 56,000 clones, 89% of which appear only once. The material was peripheral blood, obtained after pregnancy. The origin of the receptors is a female donor with multiple sclerosis, enrolled in a pregnancy study.

This clone was recorded only once. The chain employs TRBV29-1 and TRBJ1-5; 7 bases match TRBD1. Trimming at V came to 4 bases and at J to 5 bases, leaving 5 bases not matched to a gene. Germline V gene lookup returns CDR1 SQVTM and CDR2 ANQGSEA. The CDR3 sequence is 13 residues long. This CDR3 is CSVASQGDQPQHF. CDR3 coding DNA: TGCAGCGTTGCTTCCCAGGGGGATCAGCCCCAGCATTTT. The full variable domain, completed using reference TRBV29-1 and TRBJ1-5, is SAVISQKPSRDICQRGTSLTIQCQVDSQVTMMFWYRQQPGQSLTLIATANQGSEATYESGFVIDKFPISRPNLTFSTLTVSNMSPEDSSIYLCSVASQGDQPQHFGDGTRLSIL.

This clone was detected only a few times. This chain links TRBV6-1 with TRBJ1-1, with TRBD1 matching over 7 bases. The germline gives CDR1 MNHNS, CDR2 SASEGT. J gave up 11 bases and V 6 bases, and 12 bases lay outside the gene matches. The CDR3 extends over 13 amino acids. CDR3 sequence (DNA): TGTGCCAGCAGCCCGGGACAGAATTTTCGGGCTTTCTTT. This encodes CASSPGQNFRAFF.

This clone was observed a single time. The chain employs TRBV28 and TRBJ1-1, with D possibly being TRBD1 (5 bases). Trimming took off 10 bases at V and 7 bases at J, with 16 bases between the two ends. Germline CDR1 reads MDHEN; CDR2 reads SYDVKM. CDR3 size: 12 residues. The CDR3 loop is CATWTVRVEAFF. CDR3 sequence (DNA): TGTGCCACTTGGACGGTCAGGGTTGAAGCTTTCTTT.

The chain couples TRBV9 to TRBJ2-3; possible D gene TRBD1, 6 bases. Deletions cut 0 bases from V and 4 bases from J, with 12 bases between. This CDR3 contains 15 residues. Germline-derived CDR1 and CDR2 are SGDLS and YYNGEE. This chain's CDR3 is CASSVDRENSDTQYF. CDR3 DNA: TGTGCCAGCAGCGTAGACAGGGAGAACTCAGATACGCAGTATTTT.

V usage is TRBV21-1 and J usage is TRBJ2-1; the D call in the table, TRBD2, was not verified against the DNA. TRBV21-1 is a known pseudogene. This CDR3 has 17 residues. The CDR3 nucleotides are TGTGCCAGCAGCAAAGTACGGGGAGGTGGAGGGGACAATGAGCAGTTCTTC. Translation: CASSKVRGGGGDNEQFF.

The rearrangement uses TRBV9 and TRBJ2-3; TRBD2 matches 8 bases. Germline CDR1 and CDR2: SGDLS and YYNGEE. Germline trimming cut 3 bases from V and 5 bases from J; bases unmatched to any gene: 2. The length of the CDR3 is 13 residues. The CDR3 nucleotides read TGTGCCAGCAGCGGCGGGGGGCAAGATACGCAGTATTTT. It specifies CASSGGGQDTQYF.

This clone occurred once. The chain carries TRBV10-1 and TRBJ2-7; perhaps TRBD2 as D (5 bases). Trimming shortened V by 4 bases and J by 3 bases, and 10 bases separated the two germline ends. Germline assignment: CDR1 WNHNN and CDR2 SYGVQD (reference sequence). CDR3 size: 13 residues. The CDR3: CASSATLGYEQYF. CDR3 sequence (DNA): TGCGCCAGCAGTGCGACACTAGGCTACGAGCAGTACTTC.

This chain connects TRBV6-5 to TRBJ2-7; D is uncertain. This CDR3 spans 13 amino acids. V was trimmed by 0 bases and J by 3 bases, leaving 6 bases between them. CDR1 is MNHEY and CDR2 is SVGAGI in the germline V gene. This CDR3 is CASSYSRYYEQYF. The CDR3 nucleotides read TGTGCCAGCAGTTACTCGAGATACTACGAGCAGTACTTC.

The CDR3 sequence is CASSEAGGNYNEQFF. CDR3 sequence (DNA): TGTGCCAGCAGTGAGGCGGGGGGCAATTACAATGAGCAGTTCTTC. The chain has TRBV6-4 and TRBJ2-1, with 8 bases fitting TRBD2. Per germline, CDR1 MRHNA and CDR2 SNTAGT. This CDR3 is 15 amino acids long. Losses at the gene ends were 3 bases for V and 4 bases for J; bases not matched to a gene: 5.

The gene calls are TRBV6-4 and TRBJ2-3; D may be TRBD2 (5 bases). CDR3 size: 14 residues. V lost 4 bases and J lost 5, with 13 bases in between. Per germline, CDR1 MRHNA and CDR2 SNTAGT. The DNA of the CDR3 is TGTGCCAGCAGTGCTGAGGGCCGGGGAGATACGCAGTATTTT. Its protein is CASSAEGRGDTQYF.

This sequence joins TRBV7-8 and TRBJ1-5; D is uncertain. Trimming took off 3 bases at V and 2 bases at J, with 5 bases between the two ends. The V gene's germline CDR1 is SGHVS and CDR2 FQNEAQ. This CDR3 has 13 residues. The CDR3 spells CASSFSGNQPQHF. The DNA for the CDR3 is TGTGCCAGCAGCTTCAGCGGCAATCAGCCCCAGCATTTT.

The V and J genes are TRBV30 and TRBJ1-3, with D unclear. V lost 3 bases to trimming and J lost 0 bases, with 6 bases between them. The V gene's germline CDR1 is GTSNPN and CDR2 SVGIG (reference sequence). There are 13 residues in the CDR3. The CDR3 nucleotides are TGTGCCTGGAGCGTATTCTCTGGAAACACCATATATTTT. It is translated as CAWSVFSGNTIYF. The variable domain in full, with the rest retrieved from reference TRBV30 and TRBJ1-3, is SQTIHQWPATLVQPVGSPLSLECTVEGTSNPNLYWYRQAAGRGLQLLFYSVGIGQISSEVPQNLSASRPQDRQFILSSKKLLLSDSGFYLCAWSVFSGNTIYFGEGSWLTVV.

The chain carries TRBV5-6 and TRBJ1-1; D is possibly TRBD1 (5 bases). V was shortened by 4 bases and J by 1 base, with 14 bases between the two germline ends. CDR1 is SGHDT, CDR2 YYEEEE, per germline. The CDR3 runs 15 residues. The CDR3 DNA is TGTGCCAGCAGCCCAGCAGGACAAAAGAACACTGAAGCTTTCTTT. Residues: CASSPAGQKNTEAFF.

The chain recombines TRBV11-2 with TRBJ2-2; 12 bases are shared with TRBD2. Trimming cost V 6 bases and J 3 bases; bases outside gene matches: 14. Looked up from germline, CDR1 is SGHAT and CDR2 is FQNNGV. The CDR3 totals 19 residues. The CDR3 nucleotides read TGTGCCAGCAGATTGTCGAACGGACTAGCGGGATACTACACCGGGGAGCTGTTTTTT. Its protein is CASRLSNGLAGYYTGELFF.

The rearrangement joins TRBV15 to TRBJ1-1; D not certain. V lost 3 bases and J lost 8, with 7 bases in between. CDR1 and CDR2 (germline): LNHNV, YYDKDF (reference sequence). This CDR3 region has 11 residues. The CDR3 here is CATSRRQEAFF. CDR3 sequence (DNA): TGTGCCACCAGCAGGCGTCAAGAAGCTTTCTTT.

V is TRBV28 and J is TRBJ2-7; 7 positions agree with TRBD1. This CDR3 has 15 residues. Trimming at V came to 3 bases and at J to 4 bases, leaving 9 bases not matched to a gene. CDR1 and CDR2 (germline): MDHEN, SYDVKM. The CDR3 coding sequence is TGTGCCAGCAGTTTGAATACAGGGGCGATATACGAGCAGTACTTC. This codes for CASSLNTGAIYEQYF. Variable domain in full (rest from reference TRBV28 and TRBJ2-7): DVKVTQSSRYLVKRTGEKVFLECVQDMDHENMFWYRQDPGLGLRLIYFSYDVKMKEKGDIPEGYSVSREKKERFSLILESASTNQTSMYLCASSLNTGAIYEQYFGPGTRLTVT.

The genes are TRBV5-6 and TRBJ2-7, with 8 bases matching TRBD2. This CDR3 contains 14 residues. CDR1 and CDR2 (germline): SGHDT, YYEEEE. The V segment lost 1 base and the J segment 2 bases; nucleotides outside the gene matches: 2. The CDR3 loop is CASSLQAGAYEQYF. CDR3 sequence (DNA): TGTGCCAGCAGCTTGCAAGCGGGGGCCTACGAGCAGTACTTC.

CDR3 bases: TGTGCCAGCAGTTTAGCGGGGGGGCCCAATGAGCAGTTCTTC. This encodes CASSLAGGPNEQFF. V and J are TRBV28 and TRBJ2-1; the match to TRBD2 covers 9 bases. Trimming removed 2 bases from V and 6 bases from J; junction bases left unmatched: 2. CDR1 MDHEN and CDR2 SYDVKM come from the germline V gene. The CDR3 covers 14 residues.

In the case of this clone: Other DNA sequences in this sample translate to the same CDR3. This chain uses TRBV11-2 with TRBJ2-7, with 7 bases lining up with TRBD1. Trimming at V came to 0 bases and at J to 3 bases, leaving 5 bases not matched to a gene. The CDR3 is 15 amino acids. CDR1 is SGHAT and CDR2 is FQNNGV in the germline V gene. The CDR3 region is CASSLEGRGSYEQYF. The CDR3 DNA reads TGTGCCAGCAGCTTAGAGGGCAGGGGGAGCTACGAGCAGTACTTC.

This chain joins TRBV29-1 and TRBJ2-3; 9 bases line up with TRBD1. The CDR3 contains 15 residues. CDR1 and CDR2 (germline): SQVTM, ANQGSEA. The ends lost 7 bases at V and 11 bases at J; junction bases unmatched: 19. Here the CDR3 reads CSANLQGAAPGKQYF. The CDR3 DNA sequence: TGCAGCGCTAACTTACAGGGGGCGGCACCAGGGAAGCAGTATTTT.

The V gene is TRBV10-3, the J gene TRBJ1-2, with a tentative D call TRBD1 (5 bases). There are 13 residues in the CDR3. Germline lookup yields CDR1 ENHRY and CDR2 SYGVKD. V shed 4 bases and J shed 6 bases, with 12 bases lying between them. CDR3 protein: CAISALGVDGYTF. The DNA for the CDR3 is TGTGCCATCAGTGCGTTAGGGGTTGATGGCTACACCTTC.

V is TRBV29-1 and J is TRBJ2-2, with D perhaps matching TRBD1 (6 bases). Germline V gene data show CDR1 as SQVTM and CDR2 as ANQGSEA. V lost 7 bases and J 8 bases, leaving 17 bases between the germline ends. The CDR3 runs to 13 residues. The CDR3 DNA sequence: TGCAGCGGGAAGGACAGACCGGAGGGGGAGCTGTTTTTT. Amino acid sequence: CSGKDRPEGELFF.

The genes are TRBV6-6 and TRBJ1-4; D gene unclear. Germline lookup yields CDR1 MNHNY and CDR2 SVGAGI (reference sequence). The V and J ends lost 0 bases and 0 bases respectively, with 8 bases between them. The CDR3 runs 16 residues. In DNA, the CDR3 is TGTGCCAGCAGTTACTCGTGGCAGTCAACTAATGAAAAACTGTTTTTT. As protein: CASSYSWQSTNEKLFF.

The chain is built from TRBV7-9 and TRBJ1-1, with a weak D call TRBD1 (6 bases). CDR1 SEHNR and CDR2 FQNEAQ come from the germline V gene (reference sequence). V lost 8 bases to trimming and J lost 3 bases, with 22 bases between them. The CDR3 runs 16 residues. The CDR3 DNA follows: TGTGCCAGCCGGGGGAAGGGGGGGCGCGTGGACACTGAAGCTTTCTTT. Encoded protein: CASRGKGGRVDTEAFF. Complete variable domain (other parts from reference TRBV7-9 and TRBJ1-1): DTGVSQNPRHKITKRGQNVTFRCDPISEHNRLYWYRQTLGQGPEFLTYFQNEAQLEKSRLLSDRFSAERPKGSFSTLEIQRTEQGDSAMYLCASRGKGGRVDTEAFFGQGTRLTVV.

This clone was counted a few times. This rearrangement joins TRBV2 to TRBJ1-1; no reliable D call. This CDR3 is built from 13 residues. CDR1 is SNHLY and CDR2 is FYNNEI in the germline V gene. Trimming pared 7 bases from V and 1 base from J, leaving 10 bases between. In DNA form, the CDR3 reads TGTGCCAGCATCTGGAGAGGGAACACTGAAGCTTTCTTT. This encodes CASIWRGNTEAFF. The full variable domain, its missing parts supplied by reference TRBV2 and TRBJ1-1, is EPEVTQTPSHQVTQMGQEVILRCVPISNHLYFYWYRQILGQKVEFLVSFYNNEISEKSEIFDDQFSVERPDGSNFTLKIRSTKLEDSAMYFCASIWRGNTEAFFGQGTRLTVV.

The genes are TRBV6-5 and TRBJ1-1, with D tentatively TRBD1 (6 bases). Germline values: CDR1 MNHEY, CDR2 SVGAGI. CDR3 length: 16 residues. V lost 0 bases and J lost 1, with 12 bases in between. This CDR3 is CASSYSWGGGNTEAFF. As DNA, the CDR3 is TGTGCCAGCAGTTACTCTTGGGGAGGGGGGAACACTGAAGCTTTCTTT.

The genes are TRBV28 and TRBJ2-1, with 7 nucleotides matching TRBD2. The CDR3 consists of 19 residues. Germline V lookup: CDR1 MDHEN, CDR2 SYDVKM. Trimming took 2 bases from V and 2 from J; bases not matched to a gene: 15. The CDR3 spells CASSLPPGGGGSAYNEQFF. CDR3 coding DNA: TGTGCCAGCAGTTTACCCCCAGGTGGCGGGGGAAGCGCCTACAATGAGCAGTTCTTC.

V gene TRBV25-1 combines with J gene TRBJ2-7; a possible D gene is TRBD2 (5 bases). Germline CDR1 and CDR2: MGHDK and SYGVNS. The CDR3 extends over 16 amino acids. V lost 2 bases and J lost 2, with 16 bases in between. The CDR3 is CASSEDCSAYTYEQYF. The CDR3 DNA follows: TGTGCCAGCAGTGAAGACTGTAGCGCATACACCTACGAGCAGTACTTC.

CDR3 loop: CAWSSQYPGTRGETQYF. CDR3 nucleotide sequence: TGTGCCTGGAGTTCCCAATATCCCGGGACTAGGGGAGAGACCCAGTACTTC. The V gene is TRBV30, the J gene TRBJ2-5, with 8 bases matching TRBD2. The CDR3 is made up of 17 amino acids. The germline gives CDR1 GTSNPN, CDR2 SVGIG (reference sequence). The V and J ends lost 2 bases and 4 bases, in that order; junction bases with no gene match: 15.